Below are 20 T cell receptor beta chains sequenced from a single sample in a study of identical twins. A single record per CDR3 protein comes from TCRdb applying MiXCR to the 5' RACE reads. Of approximately 590,000 distinct CDR3 sequences listed, 9.5% to 10% are singletons. This sample was also put to use in a study of yellow fever vaccine responses in identical twins.

Sample: PBMCs. These TCRs come from a woman aged 18-29 years in good health.

V is TRBV4-2 and J is TRBJ2-2, with a tentative D call TRBD2 (7 bases). Per germline, CDR1 LGHNA and CDR2 YNFKEQ. This CDR3 has 15 amino acids. V was trimmed by 6 bases and J by 6 bases, leaving 17 bases between them. CDR3 amino acids: CASRRGGEGAGELFF. In DNA form, the CDR3 reads TGTGCCAGCAGAAGGGGGGGGGAAGGGGCCGGGGAGCTGTTTTTT.

There are a few counts of this clonotype. This chain connects TRBV11-2 to TRBJ2-1, with TRBD2 identical over 11 bases. Germline V gene sequence: CDR1 SGHAT, CDR2 FQNNGV. Germline trimming cut 8 bases from V and 8 bases from J; bases unmatched to any gene: 8. This CDR3 contains 14 residues. This chain's CDR3 is CASSETSGNDEQFF. The CDR3 DNA follows: TGTGCCAGCTCCGAGACTAGCGGGAACGATGAGCAGTTCTTC.

This clonotype was observed a few times. J is TRBJ2-2 and V is TRBV7-2; D unresolved. The germline V gene encodes CDR1 SGHTA and CDR2 FQGNSA. V was pared by 4 bases and J by 5 bases, with 17 bases between. The length of the CDR3 is 16 residues. The CDR3 DNA sequence: TGTGCCAGCAGCTCGAGAGCCATTTTGAGGACCGGGGAGCTGTTTTTT. Its translation: CASSSRAILRTGELFF.

J is TRBJ2-1 and V is TRBV6-2 or TRBV6-3; maybe TRBD1 (6 bases). Trimming left V 2 bases short and J 1 base short, with 12 bases between. The CDR3 totals 16 residues. Germline V lookup: CDR1 MNHEY, CDR2 SVGEGT. The CDR3 loop is CASSYPHRVSYNEQFF. CDR3 bases: TGTGCCAGCAGTTACCCGCACAGGGTATCCTACAATGAGCAGTTCTTC.

The gene calls are TRBV20-1 and TRBJ1-2; D remains ambiguous. V lost 5 bases, J lost 4 bases, and 17 bases lay in between. CDR1 is DFQATT, CDR2 SNEGSKA, per germline (reference sequence). The CDR3 contains 14 residues. DNA of the CDR3: TGCAGTGCTTACGACCCAAGGACGGGCTATGGCTACACCTTC. This encodes CSAYDPRTGYGYTF.

V is TRBV30 and J is TRBJ2-3; D is unclear. The CDR3 loop spans 15 amino acids. Per germline, CDR1 GTSNPN and CDR2 SVGIG (reference sequence). Trimming pared 2 bases from V and 0 bases from J, leaving 12 bases between. The CDR3 nucleotides read TGTGCCTGGAGTTTGGCAGCCACTAGCACAGATACGCAGTATTTT. Protein: CAWSLAATSTDTQYF. The full variable domain, completed using reference TRBV30 and TRBJ2-3, is SQTIHQWPATLVQPVGSPLSLECTVEGTSNPNLYWYRQAAGRGLQLLFYSVGIGQISSEVPQNLSASRPQDRQFILSSKKLLLSDSGFYLCAWSLAATSTDTQYFGPGTRLTVL.

This clonotype was detected many times. The J gene is TRBJ2-5, the V gene TRBV25-1, with D possibly TRBD2 on 5 matching bases. V was clipped by 7 bases and J by 3 bases, with 18 bases between them. Germline V CDR1 and CDR2: MGHDK, SYGVNS. The CDR3 sequence is 15 residues long. The CDR3 coding sequence is TGTGCCAGCATCGACCCAAGCGGTACAAAAGAGACCCAGTACTTC. It is translated as CASIDPSGTKETQYF.

This clonotype came up a few times. J is TRBJ2-3 and V is TRBV9, with 8 bases lining up with TRBD2. The junction had 7 bases not matched to a gene; V was cut back by 4 bases and J by 6 bases. The CDR3 has 14 amino acids. Germline CDR1 reads SGDLS; CDR2 reads YYNGEE. The CDR3 nucleotides read TGTGCCAGCAGCCCGGGCGGGGGGTCGGATACGCAGTATTTT. Its protein is CASSPGGGSDTQYF.

This clonotype was recorded a few times. The chain is built from TRBV5-5 and TRBJ2-2, with TRBD1 as a possible D gene (6 bases). This CDR3 is built from 15 residues. V gave up 3 bases and J gave up 4 bases, with 13 bases separating them. CDR1 is SGHKS, CDR2 YYEKEE, per germline (reference sequence). The CDR3 DNA reads TGTGCCAGCAGCTCGGCGACAGGACCCACCGGGGAGCTGTTTTTT. It specifies CASSSATGPTGELFF.

Many counts were recorded for this clonotype. The chain is built from TRBV4-2 and TRBJ2-7; 12 positions match TRBD2. Germline assignment: CDR1 LGHNA and CDR2 YNFKEQ. The CDR3 has 16 amino acids. With V trimmed by 1 base and J by 1 base, 2 bases remained unmatched. The CDR3 spells CASSQVGLAGSYEQYF. The CDR3 DNA reads as TGTGCCAGCAGCCAAGTAGGACTAGCGGGGTCCTACGAGCAGTACTTC.

This clonotype occurred a few times. The gene calls are TRBV4-3 and TRBJ1-2; D not certain. From germline, CDR1 is LGHNA and CDR2 YSLEER. CDR3 length: 16 amino acids. V dropped 0 bases and J dropped 0 bases, with 11 bases sitting between them. The CDR3 coding sequence is TGCGCCAGCAGCCAAGAGTGGGATGGGGCTAACTATGGCTACACCTTC. This encodes CASSQEWDGANYGYTF.

This clonotype has a count of ten or more. The chain recombines TRBV29-1 with TRBJ2-5; 8 bases map to TRBD1. Germline CDR1 is SQVTM and CDR2 is ANQGSEA. This CDR3 contains 12 residues. V was pared by 7 bases and J by 7 bases, with 8 bases of the junction left unmatched. CDR3 sequence reads: CSATTGDGTQYF. The CDR3 DNA reads as TGCAGCGCGACGACAGGGGACGGGACCCAGTACTTC.

J is TRBJ2-7 and V is TRBV30, with 8 bases fitting TRBD1. The germline V gene has CDR1 GTSNPN and CDR2 SVGIG (reference sequence). The V and J ends lost 2 bases and 4 bases, in that order; junction bases with no gene match: 13. The CDR3 has 16 residues. CDR3 amino acids: CAWSNPTTGVRYEQYF. The CDR3 bases are TGTGCCTGGAGTAACCCAACGACAGGGGTGAGGTACGAGCAGTACTTC.

At least ten counts were recorded for this clonotype. Here the CDR3 DNA reads TGTGCCAGCCGACGGACAGGGGAAGGTGAAAAACTGTTTTTT. Its translation is CASRRTGEGEKLFF. This rearrangement joins TRBV6-1 to TRBJ1-4, with 9 bases identical to TRBD1. V dropped 8 bases and J dropped 7; count of bases not matched to a gene: 8. CDR3 length: 14 amino acids. CDR1 and CDR2 (germline): MNHNS, SASEGT.

This clonotype was seen more than once but under ten times. This chain joins TRBV6-2 or TRBV6-3 and TRBJ2-5; D not resolved. The CDR3 length is 13 residues. V was pared by 7 bases and J by 4 bases, with 13 bases between. Germline V gene data show CDR1 as MNHEY and CDR2 as SVGEGT. Here the CDR3 reads CASKRTLTETQYF. The CDR3 DNA sequence: TGTGCCAGCAAACGAACCCTGACAGAGACCCAGTACTTC.

This clonotype was detected a few times. This sequence joins TRBV9 and TRBJ2-1; D call uncertain. V shed 0 bases and J shed 0 bases, with 7 bases lying between them. CDR1 and CDR2 from the germline V gene are SGDLS and YYNGEE. CDR3 length: 15 residues. The CDR3 loop is CASSVGLYSYNEQFF. In DNA, the CDR3 is TGTGCCAGCAGCGTAGGCCTTTACTCCTACAATGAGCAGTTCTTC.

This chain links TRBV11-2 with TRBJ2-7, with 7 positions matching TRBD2. Germline loops: CDR1 SGHAT, CDR2 FQNNGV. This CDR3 spans 13 amino acids. V lost 5 bases, J lost 6 bases, and 7 bases stayed unmatched. The CDR3 region has the DNA TGTGCCAGCAGCCTGACTAGCCGAGCCGAGCAGTACTTC. Residues: CASSLTSRAEQYF.

The chain is built from TRBV6-2 or TRBV6-3 and TRBJ2-2; 15 bases are shared with TRBD2. V shed 8 bases and J 0 bases; nucleotides not matched to a gene: 7. Germline V CDR1 and CDR2: MNHEY, SVGEGT. This CDR3 has 18 residues. The CDR3 nucleotides read TGTGCCAGCGGTTTCGGGACTAGCGGGAGGACGAACACCGGGGAGCTGTTTTTT. This encodes CASGFGTSGRTNTGELFF.

This sequence joins TRBV7-9 and TRBJ2-7; no definite D call. The germline gives CDR1 SEHNR, CDR2 FQNEAQ (reference sequence). The ends were cut back, 4 bases at V and 8 bases at J, with 9 bases in the middle. The CDR3 is 11 residues long. The CDR3 DNA reads TGTGCCAGCAGCTCCCAGTACCAGCAGTACTTC. Its translation: CASSSQYQQYF.

The sample holds many counts of this clonotype. V and J are TRBV7-3 and TRBJ1-3, with TRBD1 matching over 9 bases. The germline CDR1 and CDR2 sequences are SGHTA and FQGTGA. The CDR3 is 15 residues long. The ends lost 5 bases at V and 4 bases at J; junction bases unmatched: 6. The CDR3 nucleotides are TGTGCCAGCAGCGCGACAGGGGGGACGGGAAACACCATATATTTT. Translated: CASSATGGTGNTIYF.